Only one count was recorded for the clone carrying this T cell receptor beta chain. This sample was included in a study of shared clonotypes between healthy human individuals. Clones were read by immunoSEQ multiplex PCR, and TCRdb kept only the in-frame ones, dropping some. The table lists approximately 2.4 million clones, around 95% of them singletons. Between the trimmed V and J ends, which lost 5 bases and 0 bases, there was a span of 13 bases. Per the germline V gene, CDR1 is SGHTA and CDR2 is FQGNSA. There are 15 residues in the CDR3. The TCR comes from a man younger than 35 in good health. Sequencing was carried out using naive CD4+ T cells sorted from blood. The subset is: CD45RA+ positively selected. The chain uses TRBV7-2 and TRBJ1-1, with D tentatively TRBD1 (6 bases). CDR3 nucleotides: TGTGCCAGCAGCACCCTGGGGGGCTTGAACACTGAAGCTTTCTTT. As protein: CASSTLGGLNTEAFF.